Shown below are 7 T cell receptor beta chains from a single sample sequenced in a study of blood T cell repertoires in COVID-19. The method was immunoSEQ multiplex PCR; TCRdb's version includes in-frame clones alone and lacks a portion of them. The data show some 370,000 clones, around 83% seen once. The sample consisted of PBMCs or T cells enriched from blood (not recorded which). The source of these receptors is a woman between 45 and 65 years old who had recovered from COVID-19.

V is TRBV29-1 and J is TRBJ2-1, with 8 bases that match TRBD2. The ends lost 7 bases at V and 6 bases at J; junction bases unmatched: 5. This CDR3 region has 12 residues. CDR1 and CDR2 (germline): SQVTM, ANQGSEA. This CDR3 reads CSGGGGPNEQFF. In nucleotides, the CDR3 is TGCAGCGGGGGCGGGGGGCCCAATGAGCAGTTCTTC.

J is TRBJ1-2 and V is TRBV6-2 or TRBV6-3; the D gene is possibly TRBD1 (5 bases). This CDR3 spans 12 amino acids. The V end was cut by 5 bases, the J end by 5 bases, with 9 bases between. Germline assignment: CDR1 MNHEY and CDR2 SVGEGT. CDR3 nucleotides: TGTGCCAGCAGTACGACAGTTTATGGCTACACCTTC. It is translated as CASSTTVYGYTF.

CDR3 in amino acids: CASSQAGVFYEQYF. The CDR3 DNA reads TGCGCCAGCAGCCAAGCAGGGGTCTTCTACGAGCAGTACTTC. V usage is TRBV4-1 and J usage is TRBJ2-7; possibly TRBD1 for D (6 bases). This CDR3 comprises 14 residues. Trimming removed 1 base at V and 3 bases at J, with 10 bases between. Germline V gives CDR1 MGHRA, CDR2 YSYEKL.

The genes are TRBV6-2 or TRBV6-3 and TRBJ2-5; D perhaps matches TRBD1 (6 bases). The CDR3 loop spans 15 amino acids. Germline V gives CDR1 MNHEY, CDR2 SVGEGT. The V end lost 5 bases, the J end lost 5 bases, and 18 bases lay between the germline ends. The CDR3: CASSLTRTVGETQYF. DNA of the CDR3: TGTGCCAGCAGTCTCACCCGGACAGTTGGGGAGACCCAGTACTTC.

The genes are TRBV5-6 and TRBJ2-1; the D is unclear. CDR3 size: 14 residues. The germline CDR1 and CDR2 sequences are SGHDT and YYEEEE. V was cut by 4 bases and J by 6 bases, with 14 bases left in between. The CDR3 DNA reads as TGTGCCAGCAGCAGGAGAGGTATGGTCAATGAGCAGTTCTTC. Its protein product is CASSRRGMVNEQFF.

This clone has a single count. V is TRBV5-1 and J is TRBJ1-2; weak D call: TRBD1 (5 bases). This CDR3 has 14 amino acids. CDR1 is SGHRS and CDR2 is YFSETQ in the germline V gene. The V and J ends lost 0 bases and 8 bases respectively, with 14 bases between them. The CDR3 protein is CASSLEGRKEGYTF. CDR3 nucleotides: TGCGCCAGCAGCTTGGAGGGGCGAAAGGAAGGCTACACCTTC.

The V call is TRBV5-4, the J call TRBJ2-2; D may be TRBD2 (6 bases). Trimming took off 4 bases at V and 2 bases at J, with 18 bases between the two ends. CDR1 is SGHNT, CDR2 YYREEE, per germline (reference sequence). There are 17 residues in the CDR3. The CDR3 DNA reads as TGTGCCAGCAGCCAAAGGGGTAGCGGATTTAACACCGGGGAGCTGTTTTTT. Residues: CASSQRGSGFNTGELFF.